This entry concerns a single T cell receptor beta chain. What it binds is unknown. The sample is drawn from a study of OX40 agonist ivuxolimab in advanced cancers. Study at large: The patients received agonistic anti-OX40 (CD134) antibody ivuxolimab. The study enrolled dose-escalation patients with hepatocellular carcinoma, melanoma, renal cell or head and neck cancer. Study-wide findings and caveats: CD8+ T cells showed, on average, more clonal expansion than CD4+ cells.

Researchers took blood at baseline, on cycle 4 day 1, and on cycle 7 day 1. V lost 2 bases and J lost 1, with 6 bases in between. The CDR3 sequence is 14 residues long. Germline V CDR1 and CDR2: LGHNA, YSLEER. Using immunoSEQ multiplex PCR, the repertoire was profiled, and TCRdb retains in-frame clones only, with some absent. The sample has 28,000 or so clones; about 88% are singletons. This TCR derives from an adult with an advanced solid tumor such as melanoma, head and neck, liver or kidney cancer. The material sequenced was CD4+ or CD8+ T cells sorted from blood, taken in a trial of the OX40 agonist ivuxolimab. The chain has TRBV4-3 and TRBJ2-1; unclear D gene. The CDR3 here is CASSQTQSYNEQFF. DNA for the CDR3: TGCGCCAGCAGCCAAACTCAGTCCTACAATGAGCAGTTCTTC.